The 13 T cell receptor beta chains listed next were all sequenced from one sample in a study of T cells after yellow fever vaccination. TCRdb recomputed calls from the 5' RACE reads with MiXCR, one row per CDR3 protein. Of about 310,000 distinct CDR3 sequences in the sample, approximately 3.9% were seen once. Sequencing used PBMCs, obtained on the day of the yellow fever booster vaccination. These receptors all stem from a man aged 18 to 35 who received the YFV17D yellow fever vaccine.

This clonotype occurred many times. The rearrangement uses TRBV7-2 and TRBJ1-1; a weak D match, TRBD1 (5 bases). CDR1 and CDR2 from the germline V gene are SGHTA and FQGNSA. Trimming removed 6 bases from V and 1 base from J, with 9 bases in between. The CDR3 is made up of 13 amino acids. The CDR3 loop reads CASRLQENTEAFF. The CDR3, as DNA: TGTGCCAGCAGGTTACAGGAGAACACTGAAGCTTTCTTT.

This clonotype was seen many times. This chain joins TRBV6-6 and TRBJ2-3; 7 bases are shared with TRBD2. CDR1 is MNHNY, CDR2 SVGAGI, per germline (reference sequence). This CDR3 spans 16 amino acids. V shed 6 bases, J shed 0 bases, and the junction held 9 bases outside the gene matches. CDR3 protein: CASSPPGGTSTDTQYF. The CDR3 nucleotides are TGTGCCAGCAGCCCCCCGGGGGGTACTAGCACAGATACGCAGTATTTT.

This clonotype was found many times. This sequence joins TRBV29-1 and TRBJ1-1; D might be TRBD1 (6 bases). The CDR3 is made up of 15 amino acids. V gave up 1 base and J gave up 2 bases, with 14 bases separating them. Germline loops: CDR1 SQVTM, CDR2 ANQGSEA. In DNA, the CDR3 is TGCAGCGTTGAAGGGGTAGGGGGGGCAAACACTGAAGCTTTCTTT. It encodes CSVEGVGGANTEAFF.

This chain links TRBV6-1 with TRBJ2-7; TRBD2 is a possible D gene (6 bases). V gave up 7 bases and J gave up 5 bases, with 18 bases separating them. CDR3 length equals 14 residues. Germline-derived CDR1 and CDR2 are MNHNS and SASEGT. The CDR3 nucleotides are TGTGCCAGCATGAGGCAGGGAGGTACCCACGAGCAGTACGTC. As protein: CASMRQGGTHEQYV.

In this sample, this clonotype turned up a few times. CDR3 loop: CASALPGRLVRAFF. The CDR3 coding sequence is TGTGCCAGCGCTCTTCCGGGACGCCTGGTCCGGGCTTTCTTT. The rearrangement uses TRBV2 and TRBJ1-1; TRBD1 is a possible D gene (5 bases). Trimming took off 8 bases at V and 11 bases at J, with 24 bases between the two ends. The CDR3 contains 14 residues. Germline V CDR1 and CDR2: SNHLY, FYNNEI.

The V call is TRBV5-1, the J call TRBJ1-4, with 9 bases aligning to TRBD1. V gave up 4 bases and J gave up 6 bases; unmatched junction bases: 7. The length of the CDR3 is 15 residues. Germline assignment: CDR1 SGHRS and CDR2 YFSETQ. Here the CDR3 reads CASSLTTGGYEKLFF. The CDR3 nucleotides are TGCGCCAGCAGCCTTACGACAGGGGGGTATGAAAAACTGTTTTTT.

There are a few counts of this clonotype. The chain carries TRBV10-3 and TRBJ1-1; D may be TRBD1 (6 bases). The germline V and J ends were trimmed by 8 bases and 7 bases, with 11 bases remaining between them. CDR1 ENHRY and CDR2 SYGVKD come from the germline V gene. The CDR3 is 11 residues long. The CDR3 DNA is TGTGCCATCCGGACAGTGGATGAAGCTTTCTTT. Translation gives CAIRTVDEAFF.

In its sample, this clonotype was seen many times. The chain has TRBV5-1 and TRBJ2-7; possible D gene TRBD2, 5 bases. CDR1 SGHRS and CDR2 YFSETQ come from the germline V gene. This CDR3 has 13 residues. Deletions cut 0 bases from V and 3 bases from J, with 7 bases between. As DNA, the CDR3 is TGCGCCAGCAGCTTGGGAGGGTTCTACGAGCAGTACTTC. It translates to CASSLGGFYEQYF.

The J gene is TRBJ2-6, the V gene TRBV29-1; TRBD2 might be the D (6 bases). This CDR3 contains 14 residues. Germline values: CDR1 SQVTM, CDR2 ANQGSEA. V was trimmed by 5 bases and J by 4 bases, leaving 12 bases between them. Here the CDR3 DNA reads TGCAGCGTTCAACTCGGAGGGGGGGCCAACGTCCTGACTTTC. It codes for CSVQLGGGANVLTF.

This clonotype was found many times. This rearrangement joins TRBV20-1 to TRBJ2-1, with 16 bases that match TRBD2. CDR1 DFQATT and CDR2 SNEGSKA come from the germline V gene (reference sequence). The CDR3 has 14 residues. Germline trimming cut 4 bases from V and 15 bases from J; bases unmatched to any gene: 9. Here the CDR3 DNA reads TGCAGTGCTACCGGGACTAGCGGGGGGGCCAAGCCGTTCTTC. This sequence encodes CSATGTSGGAKPFF.

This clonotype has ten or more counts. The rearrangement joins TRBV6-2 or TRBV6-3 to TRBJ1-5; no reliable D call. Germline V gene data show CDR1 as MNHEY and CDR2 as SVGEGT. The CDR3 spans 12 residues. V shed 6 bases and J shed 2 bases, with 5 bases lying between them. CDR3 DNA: TGTGCCAGCAGGACACGCAATCAGCCCCAGCATTTT. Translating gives CASRTRNQPQHF.

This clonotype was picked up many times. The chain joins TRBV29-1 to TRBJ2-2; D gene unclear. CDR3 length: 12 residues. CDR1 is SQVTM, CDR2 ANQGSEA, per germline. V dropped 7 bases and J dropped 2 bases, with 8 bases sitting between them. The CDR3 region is CSGGSNTGELFF. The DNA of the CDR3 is TGCAGCGGCGGATCAAACACCGGGGAGCTGTTTTTT.

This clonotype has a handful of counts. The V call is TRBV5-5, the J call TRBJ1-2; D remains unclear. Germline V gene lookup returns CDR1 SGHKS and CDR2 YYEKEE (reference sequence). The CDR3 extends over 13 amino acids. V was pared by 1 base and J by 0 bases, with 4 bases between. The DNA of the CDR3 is TGTGCCAGCAGCTTGTCTACTAACTATGGCTACACCTTC. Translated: CASSLSTNYGYTF. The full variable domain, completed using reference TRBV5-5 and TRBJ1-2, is DAGVTQSPTHLIKTRGQQVTLRCSPISGHKSVSWYQQVLGQGPQFIFQYYEKEERGRGNFPDRFSARQFPNYSSELNVNALLLGDSALYLCASSLSTNYGYTFGSGTRLTVV.